Below, one TCR beta chain is given with its context. In the study's own analysis: How many nucleated cells were present was estimated from reference gene primer amplification. The repertoire was sequenced with immunoSEQ multiplex PCR; TCRdb's copy has only in-frame clones and lacks some. The DNA gave D and trimming, while V, J and clone size come from that table. The sample lists about 150,000 clones; approximately 87% were seen once. This sample is part of a study of blood T cell repertoires in COVID-19. Background on the study: COVID-19 samples, acute and convalescent, were from the United States, Italy and Spain. T cells, B-cell-depleted T cells, or PBMCs provided the cDNA or gDNA that served as material.

Trimming cost V 1 base and J 6 bases; bases outside gene matches: 13. This CDR3 spans 18 amino acids. Germline CDR1 SGHTA, CDR2 FQGNSA. The sample was peripheral blood. The sequence was obtained from a woman aged 50 to 60 with active or convalescent COVID-19. The gene calls are TRBV7-2 and TRBJ2-3; TRBD2 agrees at 10 bases. The CDR3 sequence: CASSLGLRAGGPGDTQYF. Written as DNA, the CDR3 is TGTGCCAGCAGCTTAGGGTTAAGAGCGGGAGGGCCAGGGGATACGCAGTATTTT.